This TCR beta chain is drawn from a study of shared clonotypes between healthy human individuals. Study details: Donors consisted of a couple of women and a few men between 18 and 49.

CD4+ cells underwent separation, giving CD45RA+ naive and CD45RA-negative memory subsets. Germline V gives CDR1 SGHAT, CDR2 FQNNGV. Deletions cut 1 base from V and 1 base from J, with 11 bases between. The CDR3 runs 15 residues. Clones were read by immunoSEQ multiplex PCR, and TCRdb kept only the in-frame ones, dropping some. The sample has 550,000 to 850,000 clones, roughly 70% seen once; the top ten hold approximately 1.6%. This clone has just one count. The rearrangement joins TRBV11-2 to TRBJ2-7; no clear D. The source is a woman younger than 45 in good health. Sequenced input: memory CD4+ T cells sorted from blood. Documented subset: CD45RA-negative fraction. The CDR3 region is CASSLGLARSYEQYF. The DNA of the CDR3 is TGTGCCAGCAGCTTAGGCCTGGCTAGGTCCTACGAGCAGTACTTC.